The entry that follows covers one T cell receptor (beta chain) sequence. The assay was immunoSEQ multiplex PCR, and TCRdb's table has in-frame clones only and misses some. The table has about 140,000 clones, about four fifths seen once; the top ten hold 4%. J gave up 0 bases and V 10 bases, and 3 bases lay outside the gene matches. This CDR3 is built from 13 residues. The germline V gene has CDR1 MNHNY and CDR2 SVGAGI (reference sequence). This sample is drawn from a study of blood T cell repertoires in COVID-19. Background on the study: The United States, Italy and Spain supplied acute and convalescent COVID-19 samples. PBMCs, B-cell-depleted T cells, or T cells provided the cDNA or gDNA that made up the material.

The chain employs TRBV6-6 and TRBJ2-3, with 8 bases identical to TRBD1. Sequencing used peripheral blood. This TCR was sampled from a woman aged 60-75 years with acute or convalescent COVID-19. The CDR3 DNA reads TGTGCCACGCACAGGGGGAGCACAGATACGCAGTATTTT. It specifies CATHRGSTDTQYF.